Listed below are T cell receptor beta chains from one sample, sequenced in a study of T cells in Graves' hyperthyroidism and ophthalmopathy. TCRdb reprocessed the multiplex PCR reads with MiXCR, giving one entry per CDR3 protein. The data hold some 570,000 distinct CDR3 sequences, with 15% to 20% observed a single time. Sequenced material: blood. These receptors were collected from a young woman with Graves' ophthalmopathy. Each CDR3 is given with its conserved first and last residue. D genes are given only for firm matches. Rows give clone size only sometimes, using once, few, many, or a class for an expanded clone.

D,V,J,size,CDR3,DNA
-,TRBV28,TRBJ2-7,many,CAIHRQGSPEQYF,TGTGCCATCCATCGGCAGGGGTCCCCCGAGCAGTACTTC
-,TRBV20-1,TRBJ2-7,many,CSADGKADNEQYF,TGCAGTGCTGACGGGAAGGCAGACAACGAGCAGTACTTC
-,TRBV6-1,TRBJ2-7,few,CASSGTSTEQYF,TGTGCCAGCAGTGGGACCTCTACCGAGCAGTACTTC
-,TRBV30,TRBJ1-1,many,CAWSEQDIGAFF,TGTGCCTGGAGTGAGCAGGATATCGGAGCTTTCTTT
TRBD1,TRBV5-8,TRBJ1-5,many,CASGKTGTGNNQPQHF,TGTGCCAGCGGCAAGACCGGGACAGGAAACAATCAGCCCCAGCATTTT
-,TRBV7-6,TRBJ1-1,many,CASSLQAPGMIGTEAFF,TGTGCCAGCAGCTTACAGGCCCCGGGAATGATTGGCACTGAAGCTTTCTTT
TRBD2,TRBV20-1,TRBJ2-1,few,CSAREWLAGSMVYNEQFF,TGCAGTGCTAGAGAATGGCTAGCGGGGTCGATGGTCTACAATGAGCAGTTCTTC
-,TRBV3-1,TRBJ2-7,-,CASSQEGGLGTYEQYF,TGTGCCAGCAGCCAAGAAGGGGGATTAGGGACCTACGAGCAGTACTTC
-,TRBV19,TRBJ1-5,-,CASSIDLYGQSNQPQHF,TGTGCCAGTAGTATAGATCTATACGGACAGAGCAATCAGCCCCAGCATTTT
-,TRBV5-4,TRBJ2-7,-,CASSLDPGPSYEQYF,TGTGCCAGCAGCTTGGATCCAGGGCCCTCCTACGAGCAGTACTTC
-,TRBV14,TRBJ2-5,few,CASSQEMRGERETQYF,TGTGCCAGCAGCCAAGAGATGAGGGGGGAACGGGAGACCCAGTACTTC
TRBD1,TRBV5-1,TRBJ1-2,-,CASSLGTGVGGYTF,TGCGCCAGCAGCTTGGGGACAGGGGTCGGAGGCTACACCTTC
-,TRBV7-9,TRBJ2-1,-,CASSRPRANEQFF,TGTGCCAGCAGCCGGCCCAGGGCCAATGAGCAGTTCTTC
-,TRBV25-1,TRBJ1-6,few,CASSAPGGGPALHF,TGTGCCAGCAGCGCCCCAGGTGGGGGTCCGGCCCTCCACTTT
-,TRBV14,TRBJ2-1,many,CASSQDLGGLQPNEQFF,TGTGCCAGCAGCCAAGATCTAGGGGGGCTTCAGCCCAATGAGCAGTTCTTC
-,TRBV20-1,TRBJ1-2,few,CSANKGDYGYTF,TGCAGTGCTAACAAGGGTGACTATGGCTACACCTTC
TRBD1,TRBV28,TRBJ1-1,many,CASSSGDRVNTEAFF,TGTGCCAGCAGTTCCGGAGACAGGGTAAACACTGAAGCTTTCTTT
-,TRBV6-1,TRBJ1-1,-,CASSPVGTQGNTEAFF,TGTGCCAGCAGTCCGGTGGGGACCCAGGGGAACACTGAAGCTTTCTTT
TRBD2,TRBV13,TRBJ2-2,-,CASSSRTSGTGELFF,TGTGCCAGCAGCTCCCGGACTAGCGGCACCGGGGAGCTGTTTTTT
TRBD1,TRBV7-9,TRBJ1-2,few,CASSPTGTGFPLRGIGYTF,TGTGCCAGCAGCCCCACCGGGACAGGGTTTCCGCTAAGAGGAATTGGCTACACCTTC
-,TRBV20-1,TRBJ2-7,many,CSARDSLLPEYEQYF,TGCAGTGCTAGAGATTCCTTGCTGCCGGAATACGAGCAGTACTTC
-,TRBV4-1,TRBJ1-4,-,CASSQSNTLNEKLFF,TGCGCCAGCAGCCAGTCAAATACCCTAAATGAAAAACTGTTTTTT
-,TRBV6-2/TRBV6-3,TRBJ1-1,-,CASSTTMDTEAFF,TGTGCCAGCAGTACGACAATGGACACTGAAGCTTTCTTT
TRBD1,TRBV27,TRBJ2-5,many,CASSPLRGGTVQETQYF,TGTGCCAGCAGTCCCCTGCGAGGGGGCACGGTCCAAGAGACCCAGTACTTC
-,TRBV4-1,TRBJ2-3,-,CASSQGLGGPTNTDTQYF,TGCGCCAGCAGCCAAGGCTTGGGCGGGCCTACAAACACAGATACGCAGTATTTT
-,TRBV12-3/TRBV12-4,TRBJ2-3,many,CASSWRQTADTQYF,TGTGCCAGCAGTTGGAGACAGACTGCAGATACGCAGTATTTT
-,TRBV19,TRBJ2-2,many,CASSKGEINTGELFF,TGTGCCAGTAGTAAAGGAGAAATTAACACCGGGGAGCTGTTTTTT
TRBD1,TRBV10-3,TRBJ1-1,many,CAISATGRNGEAFF,TGTGCCATCAGCGCGACAGGGAGAAACGGTGAAGCTTTCTTT
-,TRBV9,TRBJ1-1,few,CASSVVGGNTEAFF,TGTGCCAGCAGCGTAGTCGGCGGGAACACTGAAGCTTTCTTT
-,TRBV12-3/TRBV12-4,TRBJ2-1,many,CASTERALTISYNEQFF,TGTGCCAGCACCGAAAGGGCCCTAACCATCTCCTACAATGAGCAGTTCTTC
-,TRBV10-3,TRBJ2-7,-,CATSSSYEQYF,TGCGCGACCAGTTCCTCCTACGAGCAGTACTTC
TRBD2,TRBV7-7,TRBJ2-5,few,CASSSRLAGLGQETQYF,TGTGCTAGCAGCTCCAGACTAGCGGGGCTGGGGCAAGAGACCCAGTACTTC
-,TRBV6-1,TRBJ2-5,many,CASSYGVGLPETETQYF,TGTGCCAGCAGTTACGGTGTTGGACTCCCTGAGACGGAGACCCAGTACTTC
TRBD2,TRBV7-2,TRBJ2-2,-,CASSQAYSGSPGELFF,TGTGCCAGCAGCCAAGCTTATAGCGGGAGTCCCGGGGAGCTGTTTTTT